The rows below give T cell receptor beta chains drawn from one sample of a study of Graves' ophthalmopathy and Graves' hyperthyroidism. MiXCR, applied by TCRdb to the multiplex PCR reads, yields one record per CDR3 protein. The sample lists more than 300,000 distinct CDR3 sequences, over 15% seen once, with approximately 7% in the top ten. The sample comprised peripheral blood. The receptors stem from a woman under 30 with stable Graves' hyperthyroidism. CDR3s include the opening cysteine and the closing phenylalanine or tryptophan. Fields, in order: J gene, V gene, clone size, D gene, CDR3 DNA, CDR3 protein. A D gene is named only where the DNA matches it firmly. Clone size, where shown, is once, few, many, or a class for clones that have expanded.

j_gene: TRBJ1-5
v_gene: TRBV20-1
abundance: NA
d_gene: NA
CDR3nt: TGCAGTGCTAGCCCGGGACACGGGGGTATAGCCCAGCATTTT
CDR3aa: CSASPGHGGIAQHF

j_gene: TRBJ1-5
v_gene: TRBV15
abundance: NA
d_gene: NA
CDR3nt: TGTGCCACCAGCAGATGGGGGGGCAGACAGCCCCAGCATTTT
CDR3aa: CATSRWGGRQPQHF

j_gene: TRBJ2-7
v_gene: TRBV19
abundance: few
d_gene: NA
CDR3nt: TGTGCCAGTAGTATCACAGGTCGCTACGAGCAGTACTTC
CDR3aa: CASSITGRYEQYF

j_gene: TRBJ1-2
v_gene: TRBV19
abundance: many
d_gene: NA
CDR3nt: TGTGCCAGTAGTAGGCGACAGGACCCTCGGTATGGCTACACCTTC
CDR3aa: CASSRRQDPRYGYTF

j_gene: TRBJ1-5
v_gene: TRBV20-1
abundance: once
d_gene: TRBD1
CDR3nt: TGCAGTGCCAGAGATCCTACAGGGGCCGCCAATCAGCCCCAGCATTTT
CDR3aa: CSARDPTGAANQPQHF

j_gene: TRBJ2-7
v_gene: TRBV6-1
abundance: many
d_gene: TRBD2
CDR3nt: TGTGCCAGCAGTGAAGGCGGGGGTTATACCTACGAGCAGTACTTC
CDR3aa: CASSEGGGYTYEQYF

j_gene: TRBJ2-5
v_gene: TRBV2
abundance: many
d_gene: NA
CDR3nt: TGTGCCAGCGGGCTCTCGGAGACCCAGTACTTC
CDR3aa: CASGLSETQYF

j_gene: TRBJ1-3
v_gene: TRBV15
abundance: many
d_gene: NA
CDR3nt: TGTGCCACCAGCAGAGATCGGACATTGACTGGAAACACCATATATTTT
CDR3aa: CATSRDRTLTGNTIYF

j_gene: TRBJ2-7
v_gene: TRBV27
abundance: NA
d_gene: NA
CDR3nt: TGTGCCAGCAGTTGGTCTGGGGGCTACGAGCAGTACTTC
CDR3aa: CASSWSGGYEQYF

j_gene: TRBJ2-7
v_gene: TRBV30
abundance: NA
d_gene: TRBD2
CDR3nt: TGTGCCTGGAGGGTGTGGGAGGGAGCAGTGCAGTACTTC
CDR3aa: CAWRVWEGAVQYF

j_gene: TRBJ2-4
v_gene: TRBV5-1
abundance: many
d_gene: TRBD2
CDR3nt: TGCGCCAGCAGCTTGGCCGGCCGAGCGGGGGGTTCAGCCAAAAACATTCAGTACTTC
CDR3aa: CASSLAGRAGGSAKNIQYF

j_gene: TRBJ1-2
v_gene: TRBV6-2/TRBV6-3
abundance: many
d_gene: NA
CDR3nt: TGTGCCAGCAAGCGTGGGGTCGGCTACACCTTC
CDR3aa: CASKRGVGYTF

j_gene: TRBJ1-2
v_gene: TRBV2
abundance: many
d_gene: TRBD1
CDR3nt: TGTGCCAGCAGTTTGGACAGGCCTAACTATGGCTACACCTTC
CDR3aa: CASSLDRPNYGYTF

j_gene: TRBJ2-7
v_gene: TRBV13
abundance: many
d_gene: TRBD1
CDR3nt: TGTGCCAGCAGTCCGGGACAGGGGGCAAGGGAGCAGTACTTC
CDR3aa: CASSPGQGAREQYF

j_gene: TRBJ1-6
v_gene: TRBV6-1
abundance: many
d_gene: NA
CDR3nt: TGTGCCAGCAGTGCTCAGGCATCGTCCCTCCACTTT
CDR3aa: CASSAQASSLHF

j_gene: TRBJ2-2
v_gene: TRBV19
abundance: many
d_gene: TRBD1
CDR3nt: TGTGCCAGTAGTATTAGAGGACAGGGTGTCGCGAACACCGGGGAGCTGTTTTTT
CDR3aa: CASSIRGQGVANTGELFF

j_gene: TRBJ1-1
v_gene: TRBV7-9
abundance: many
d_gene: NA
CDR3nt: TGTGCCACCCGAGGGGTAGGGGACACTGAAGCTTTCTTT
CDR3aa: CATRGVGDTEAFF

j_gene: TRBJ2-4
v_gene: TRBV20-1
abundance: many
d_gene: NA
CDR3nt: TGCAGTGCTAGAGATGCCCAGGGGGGAAACATTCAGTACTTC
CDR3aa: CSARDAQGGNIQYF

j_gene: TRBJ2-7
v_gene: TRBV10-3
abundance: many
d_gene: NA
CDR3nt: TGTGCCACCACTGCTGATCTCCGCGGGGCCTACGAGCAGTACTTC
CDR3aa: CATTADLRGAYEQYF

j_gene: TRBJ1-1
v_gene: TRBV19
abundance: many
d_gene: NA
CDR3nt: TGTGCCAGTAGTCGGCCAGGGGCCACTGAAGCTTTCTTT
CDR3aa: CASSRPGATEAFF

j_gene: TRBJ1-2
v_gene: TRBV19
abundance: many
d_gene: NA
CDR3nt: TGTGCCAGTAACAAGCGACAGGATTCAAACTATGGCTACACCTTC
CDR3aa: CASNKRQDSNYGYTF

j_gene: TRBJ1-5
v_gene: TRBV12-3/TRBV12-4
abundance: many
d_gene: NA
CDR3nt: TGTGCCAGCAGTTTACAACCCAGACAGCCCCAGCATTTT
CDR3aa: CASSLQPRQPQHF

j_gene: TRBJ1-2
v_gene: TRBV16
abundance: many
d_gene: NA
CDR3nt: TGTGCCAGCAGCCAATCCAGAGGGGCGGGCTACACCTTC
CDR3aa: CASSQSRGAGYTF

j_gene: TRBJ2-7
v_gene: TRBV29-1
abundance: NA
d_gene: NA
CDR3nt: TGCAGCGTTCTTATCGGTTCTAGCGAGCAGTACTTC
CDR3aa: CSVLIGSSEQYF

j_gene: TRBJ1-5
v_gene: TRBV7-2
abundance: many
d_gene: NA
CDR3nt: TGTGCCAGCAGCTTACCCAGCCCCCAGCCCCAGCATTTT
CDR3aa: CASSLPSPQPQHF

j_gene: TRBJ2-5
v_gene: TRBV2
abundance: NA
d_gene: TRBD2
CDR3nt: TGTGCCAGCATGGGACTAGCGGGATCCTGGGGGGAGACCCAGTACTTC
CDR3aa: CASMGLAGSWGETQYF

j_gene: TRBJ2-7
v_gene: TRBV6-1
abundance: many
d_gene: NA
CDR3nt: TGTGCCAGCAGTGATGTATGGACGGACGAGCAGTACTTC
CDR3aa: CASSDVWTDEQYF

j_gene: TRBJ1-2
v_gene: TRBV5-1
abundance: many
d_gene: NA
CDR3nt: TGCGCCAGCAGCTTGGTTCCGGGTATGATGTATGGCTACACCTTC
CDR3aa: CASSLVPGMMYGYTF

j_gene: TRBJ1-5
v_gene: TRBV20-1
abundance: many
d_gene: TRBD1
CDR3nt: TGCAGTGCTAACCCGGACAGGCTCAATCAGCCCCAGCATTTT
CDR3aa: CSANPDRLNQPQHF

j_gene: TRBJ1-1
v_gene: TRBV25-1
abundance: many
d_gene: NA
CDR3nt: TGTGCCAGCAGGGCACAGGGAGGGGGCACTGAAGCTTTCTTT
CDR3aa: CASRAQGGGTEAFF

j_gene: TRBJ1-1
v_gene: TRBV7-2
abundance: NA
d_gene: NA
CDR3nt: TGTGCCAGCAGCTTAGCGGCCGGGGGCGGCACTGAAGCTTTCTTT
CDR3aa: CASSLAAGGGTEAFF

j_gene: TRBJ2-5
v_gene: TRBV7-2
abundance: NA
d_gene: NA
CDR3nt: TGTGCCAGCAGCCCTAACCTCGGGTGGGAGACCCAGTACTTC
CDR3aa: CASSPNLGWETQYF

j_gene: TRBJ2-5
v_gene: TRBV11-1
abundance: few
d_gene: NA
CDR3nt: TGTGCCAGCAGCTTCCGGGGACCTTGGGAAGAGACCCAGTACTTC
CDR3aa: CASSFRGPWEETQYF

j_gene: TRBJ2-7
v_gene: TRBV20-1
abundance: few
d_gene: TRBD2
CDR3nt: TGCAGTGCTAGAGCTAGCGGGGGGTATTACGAGCAGTACTTC
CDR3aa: CSARASGGYYEQYF

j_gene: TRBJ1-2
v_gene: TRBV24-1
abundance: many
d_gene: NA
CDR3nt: TGTGCCACCAGTGATTTAAGGACTGGCTACACCTTC
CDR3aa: CATSDLRTGYTF

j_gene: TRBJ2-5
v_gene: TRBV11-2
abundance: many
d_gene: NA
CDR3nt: TGTGCCAGCAGTCCCTCGGGGTGGAACCAAGAGACCCAGTACTTC
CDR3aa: CASSPSGWNQETQYF

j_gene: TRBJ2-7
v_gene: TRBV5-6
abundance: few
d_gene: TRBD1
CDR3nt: TGTGCCAGCAGCTCACCGGGACAGGGTTTTAACGAGCAGTACTTC
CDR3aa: CASSSPGQGFNEQYF

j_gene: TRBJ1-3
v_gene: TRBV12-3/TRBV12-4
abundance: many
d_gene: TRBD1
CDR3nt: TGTGCCAGCAGTTACCCCCGACAGGGGCGTTATGGGAACACCATATATTTT
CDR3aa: CASSYPRQGRYGNTIYF

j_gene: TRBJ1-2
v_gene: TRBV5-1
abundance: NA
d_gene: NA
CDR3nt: TGCGCCAGCAGCTTCGGACACTATGGCTACACCTTC
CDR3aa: CASSFGHYGYTF

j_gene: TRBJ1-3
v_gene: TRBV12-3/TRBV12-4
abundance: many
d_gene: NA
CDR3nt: TGTGCCAGCAGTTTGAAGGGGCACTCTGGAAACACCATATATTTT
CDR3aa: CASSLKGHSGNTIYF

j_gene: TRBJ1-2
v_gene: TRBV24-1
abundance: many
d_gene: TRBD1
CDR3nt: TGTGCCACCAGTTCGGGACAGGGGGCGATTCTACATGGCTACACCTTC
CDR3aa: CATSSGQGAILHGYTF

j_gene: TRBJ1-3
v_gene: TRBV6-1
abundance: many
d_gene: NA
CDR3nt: TGTGCCAGCAGTGAACTGTCGGGGAGCGGAAACACCATATATTTT
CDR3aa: CASSELSGSGNTIYF

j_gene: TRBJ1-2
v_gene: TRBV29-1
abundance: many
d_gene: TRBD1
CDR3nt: TGCAGCGTGGATGGAGGGGGCGATCGGGTCTACACCTTC
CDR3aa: CSVDGGGDRVYTF

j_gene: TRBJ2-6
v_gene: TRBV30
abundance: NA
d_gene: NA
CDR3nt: TGTGCCTGGACGCTCGGGGCCAACGTCCTGACTTTC
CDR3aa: CAWTLGANVLTF

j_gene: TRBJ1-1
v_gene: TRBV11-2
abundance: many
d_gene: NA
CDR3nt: TGTGCCAGCAGCTTAGATTACGGGGTAGGGTCAAACACTGAAGCTTTCTTT
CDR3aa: CASSLDYGVGSNTEAFF

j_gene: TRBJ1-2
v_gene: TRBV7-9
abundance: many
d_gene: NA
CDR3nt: TGTGCCAGCAGCTTAGGTGCGGGTCCCGTGCATTACACCTTC
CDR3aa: CASSLGAGPVHYTF

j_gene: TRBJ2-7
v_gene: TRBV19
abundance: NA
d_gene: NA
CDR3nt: TGTGCCAGTAGTAGGTCACCACTCGCCTACGAGCAGTACTTC
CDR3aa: CASSRSPLAYEQYF

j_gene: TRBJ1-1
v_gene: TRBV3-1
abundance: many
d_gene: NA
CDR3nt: TGTGCCAGCAGCCAAGATCTCAGGGGCACTGAAGCTTTCTTT
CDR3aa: CASSQDLRGTEAFF

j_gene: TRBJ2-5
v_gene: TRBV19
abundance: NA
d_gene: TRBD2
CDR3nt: TGTGCCAGTAGAGACGCGGGTTCCAGCGGGGACCAAGAGACCCAGTACTTC
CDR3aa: CASRDAGSSGDQETQYF

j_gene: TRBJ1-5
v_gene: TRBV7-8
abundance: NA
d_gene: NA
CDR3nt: TGTGCCAGCAGCTTAGGGGGAGGCATGTTTCAGCCCCAGCATTTT
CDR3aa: CASSLGGGMFQPQHF

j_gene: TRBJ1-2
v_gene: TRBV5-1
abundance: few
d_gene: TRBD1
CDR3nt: TGCGCCAGCAGCTTCCGGACAGGGGAGCAGGGCTACACCTTC
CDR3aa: CASSFRTGEQGYTF

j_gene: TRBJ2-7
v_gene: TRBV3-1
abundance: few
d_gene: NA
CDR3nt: TGTGCCAGCAGCCAAGGAGGATTTGGCTACGAGCAGTACTTC
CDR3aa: CASSQGGFGYEQYF

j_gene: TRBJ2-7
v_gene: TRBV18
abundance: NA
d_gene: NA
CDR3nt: TGTGCCAGCTCACCAGTGGGTGCCTACGAGCAGTACTTC
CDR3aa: CASSPVGAYEQYF

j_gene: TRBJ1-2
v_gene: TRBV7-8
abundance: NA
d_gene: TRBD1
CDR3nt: TGTGCCAGCAGCTTAGAGACAGGGGTTTATGGCTACACCTTC
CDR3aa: CASSLETGVYGYTF

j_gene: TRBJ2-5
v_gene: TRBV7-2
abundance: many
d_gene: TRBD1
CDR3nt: TGTGCCAGCAGCCCGGGACAGTCGATAGAGACCCAGTACTTC
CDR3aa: CASSPGQSIETQYF

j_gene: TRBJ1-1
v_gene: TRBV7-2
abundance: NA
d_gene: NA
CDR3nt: TGTGCCAGCAGCTTAGCCCTAGGGTTAAGACCTGAAGCTTTCTTT
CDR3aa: CASSLALGLRPEAFF

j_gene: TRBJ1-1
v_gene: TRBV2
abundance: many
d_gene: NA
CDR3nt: TGTGCCAGCAGTGAAGGAAGGGGACTCGTCACTGAAGCTTTCTTT
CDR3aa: CASSEGRGLVTEAFF

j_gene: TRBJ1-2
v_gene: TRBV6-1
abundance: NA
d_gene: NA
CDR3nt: TGTGCCAGCAGCCGGAAGGGCACCTATGGCTACACCTTC
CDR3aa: CASSRKGTYGYTF

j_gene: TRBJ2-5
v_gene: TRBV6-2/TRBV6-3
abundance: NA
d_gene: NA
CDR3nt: TGTGCCAGCAGTTACGACAGATCGGAGACCCAGTACTTC
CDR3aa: CASSYDRSETQYF

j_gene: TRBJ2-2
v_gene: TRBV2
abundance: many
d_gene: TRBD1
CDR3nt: TGTGCCAGCAGTGACCGACAGGGGGCCGGGGAGCTGTTTTTT
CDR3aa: CASSDRQGAGELFF